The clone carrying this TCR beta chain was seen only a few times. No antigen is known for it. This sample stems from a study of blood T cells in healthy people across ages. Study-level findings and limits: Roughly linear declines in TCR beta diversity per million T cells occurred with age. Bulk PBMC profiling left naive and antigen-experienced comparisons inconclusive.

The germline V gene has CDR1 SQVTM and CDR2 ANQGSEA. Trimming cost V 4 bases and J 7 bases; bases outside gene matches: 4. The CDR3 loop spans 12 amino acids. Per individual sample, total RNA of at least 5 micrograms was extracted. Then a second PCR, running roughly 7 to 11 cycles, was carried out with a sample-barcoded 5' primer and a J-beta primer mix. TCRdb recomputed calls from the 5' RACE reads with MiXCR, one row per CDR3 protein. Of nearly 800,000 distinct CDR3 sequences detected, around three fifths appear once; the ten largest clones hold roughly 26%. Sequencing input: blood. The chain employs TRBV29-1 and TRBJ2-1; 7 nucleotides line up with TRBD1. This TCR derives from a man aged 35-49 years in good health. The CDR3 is CSVGQGSNEQFF. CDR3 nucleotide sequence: TGCAGCGTTGGACAGGGAAGTAATGAGCAGTTCTTC.